This record concerns one TCR beta chain sequence. Its cognate antigen is unknown. TCRalpha and TCRbeta libraries used 5'RACE with constant-segment primers and UMIs. TCRdb analysed the 5' RACE reads with MiXCR anew, one entry per CDR3 protein. The profile covers 300,000 to 400,000 distinct CDR3 sequences, with around a sixth appearing a single time and around 20% taken by the ten largest. The sample belongs to a study of T-cell memory formation after mild COVID-19. Per germline, CDR1 MNHEY and CDR2 SVGEGT. The V and J ends lost 4 bases and 5 bases respectively, with 9 bases between them. The CDR3 length is 13 residues. Study-wide points: Clonal second-wave expansions that peaked on day 37 had unconfirmed SARS-CoV-2 specificity. The study found balanced CD4/CD8 in clones contracting day 15 to 85 and a CD4+ lean in later expanders. CD4+ clones that contracted lay mainly in CM and EM; CD8+ ones lay in EMRA.

V gene TRBV6-2 or TRBV6-3 combines with J gene TRBJ1-5; D remains unclear. The sequencing input was PBMCs or a T cell subset sorted from them (not recorded which). This clonotype was sampled from a man between 18 and 29 years old who had mild COVID-19 (a few samples of this study predate the infection). Cell type and time point are not known. CDR3: CASSFDVYQPQHF. CDR3 nucleotides: TGTGCCAGCAGTTTCGACGTTTATCAGCCCCAGCATTTT.